This T cell receptor (beta chain) was retrieved from a study of CD8+ T cells in alopecia areata. General study results and limits: With tofacitinib ongoing, many expanded lesional clones persisted in both scalp and blood.

CDR1 and CDR2 (germline): SQVTM, ANQGSEA. V shed 4 bases and J shed 0 bases, with 7 bases lying between them. This CDR3 contains 13 residues. cDNA prepared by RNA extraction and subsequent reverse transcription served as the template for sequencing. TCRdb's copy holds only in-frame clones and misses some; the assay was immunoSEQ multiplex PCR. The profile shows about 120,000 clones, around three fifths of them singletons. The treatment here: oral pan-JAK inhibitor, 5-10 mg twice daily. This clone was counted only a few times. Its antigen is not known. The rearrangement links TRBV29-1 to TRBJ1-3; no definite D call. Sample: CD4+ T cells sorted from blood, taken at week 24, from a patient treated with tofacitinib. The sequence was collected from a human donor with alopecia areata. CDR3 nucleotides: TGCAGCGTTGTGCTGAACTCTGGAAACACCATATATTTT. Protein: CSVVLNSGNTIYF. Complete variable domain (other parts from reference TRBV29-1 and TRBJ1-3): SAVISQKPSRDICQRGTSLTIQCQVDSQVTMMFWYRQQPGQSLTLIATANQGSEATYESGFVIDKFPISRPNLTFSTLTVSNMSPEDSSIYLCSVVLNSGNTIYFGEGSWLTVV.